The next 26 T cell receptor beta chains were all read from a single sample in a study of cytomegalovirus exposure and HLA in healthy donors. PCR used 60 Vbeta primers and 13 Jbeta primers. The protocol was immunoSEQ multiplex PCR, while the TCRdb copy is restricted to in-frame clones and leaves out a portion. The repertoire consists of 150,000 to 200,000 clones, with approximately 80% occurring once and the leading ten covering about 1.5%. Sample: PBMCs. The receptors stem from a woman aged 18-35 years in good health and CMV-seronegative.

The chain is built from TRBV27 and TRBJ1-1, with 8 positions matching TRBD1. After removal of 3 bases from V and 5 bases from J, the junction contained 5 bases not matched to a gene. The CDR3 covers 14 residues. Germline CDR1 MNHEY, CDR2 SMNVEV (reference sequence). The CDR3 DNA reads TGTGCCAGCAGTTTGTCCCAGGGGGCGACTGAAGCTTTCTTT. It encodes CASSLSQGATEAFF.

The chain couples TRBV5-1 to TRBJ2-1, with 7 positions matching TRBD2. Germline CDR1 and CDR2: SGHRS and YFSETQ. This CDR3 has 16 residues. With 4 bases clipped from V and 2 bases from J, the junction kept 9 bases outside the gene matches. CDR3 sequence reads: CASSPGLPGPYNEQFF. The DNA of the CDR3 is TGCGCCAGCAGCCCGGGACTACCAGGCCCCTACAATGAGCAGTTCTTC.

The rearrangement links TRBV30 to TRBJ2-1; TRBD2 matches 8 bases. This CDR3 contains 15 residues. CDR1 and CDR2 from the germline V gene are GTSNPN and SVGIG (reference sequence). The trim removed 2 bases at V and 4 bases at J, leaving 7 bases unmatched. For the CDR3, the DNA is TGTGCCTGGAGTTGGTTGATAGCGGGGTACAATGAGCAGTTCTTC. Its translation is CAWSWLIAGYNEQFF. Full variable domain (remainder filled in from reference TRBV30 and TRBJ2-1): SQTIHQWPATLVQPVGSPLSLECTVEGTSNPNLYWYRQAAGRGLQLLFYSVGIGQISSEVPQNLSASRPQDRQFILSSKKLLLSDSGFYLCAWSWLIAGYNEQFFGPGTRLTVL.

This clone was found once. The chain joins TRBV5-1 to TRBJ1-4, with a tentative D call TRBD1 (5 bases). Germline assignment: CDR1 SGHRS and CDR2 YFSETQ. The ends were cut back, 3 bases at V and 5 bases at J, with 11 bases in the middle. The CDR3 is 14 residues long. For the CDR3, the DNA is TGCGCCAGCAGCTCGCAGGGACTGAATGAAAAACTGTTTTTT. This codes for CASSSQGLNEKLFF.

The chain carries TRBV13 and TRBJ2-7; D gene ambiguous. Germline CDR1 reads PRHDT; CDR2 reads FYEKMQ (reference sequence). Trimming took off 6 bases at V and 6 bases at J, with 12 bases between the two ends. The CDR3 extends over 12 amino acids. CDR3 bases: TGTGCCAGCAGTCCTCCGTCGGGCGAGCAGTACTTC. Translation: CASSPPSGEQYF.

This clone was picked up one time. The V call is TRBV9, the J call TRBJ2-7; TRBD2 matches at 9 bases. The CDR3 extends over 14 amino acids. In germline, CDR1 is SGDLS, CDR2 YYNGEE. J was trimmed by 2 bases and V by 3 bases; bases with no gene match: 3. CDR3 region: CASSAGLAPYEQYF. For the CDR3, the DNA is TGTGCCAGCAGCGCGGGACTAGCTCCCTACGAGCAGTACTTC.

J is TRBJ1-4 and V is TRBV19; D remains ambiguous. The ends were cut back, 5 bases at V and 5 bases at J, with 18 bases in the middle. Germline CDR1 is LNHDA and CDR2 is SQIVND (reference sequence). The CDR3 length is 16 residues. The DNA of the CDR3 is TGTGCCAGTAGTGATCGACCGGAGCCCCGAAATGAAAAACTGTTTTTT. Translated, it gives CASSDRPEPRNEKLFF.

The rearrangement links TRBV7-2 to TRBJ1-2, with TRBD1 as a possible D gene (6 bases). Trimming left V 5 bases short and J 8 bases short, with 21 bases between. The CDR3 extends over 15 amino acids. Per the germline V gene, CDR1 is SGHTA and CDR2 is FQGNSA. The CDR3: CASSPGGGRPWGYTF. The CDR3 nucleotides read TGTGCCAGCAGCCCCGGGGGGGGGCGCCCGTGGGGCTACACCTTC.

This chain uses TRBV11-2 with TRBJ2-1, with D uncertain. There are 16 residues in the CDR3. CDR1 is SGHAT, CDR2 FQNNGV, per germline. Trimming removed 5 bases at V and 0 bases at J, with 14 bases between. The CDR3 bases are TGTGCCAGCAGCCCTTTGACTCACCGCTCCTACAATGAGCAGTTCTTC. Its translation: CASSPLTHRSYNEQFF.

The rearrangement uses TRBV5-4 and TRBJ2-1; 9 bases map to TRBD1. V lost 4 bases and J lost 4; bases outside the gene matches: 6. Germline V gene data show CDR1 as SGHNT and CDR2 as YYREEE (reference sequence). This CDR3 is built from 15 residues. This chain's CDR3 is CASSPSGQGYNEQFF. The CDR3 bases are TGTGCCAGCAGCCCCTCGGGACAGGGTTACAATGAGCAGTTCTTC.

The chain couples TRBV4-2 to TRBJ2-7, with 11 bases identical to TRBD2. Germline values: CDR1 LGHNA, CDR2 YNFKEQ. The CDR3 extends over 15 amino acids. Germline trimming cut 0 bases from V and 2 bases from J; bases unmatched to any gene: 0. The CDR3 loop reads CASSQEGLAAYEQYF. The CDR3 DNA follows: TGTGCCAGCAGCCAAGAGGGACTAGCGGCCTACGAGCAGTACTTC.

This clone showed up just a few times. The V and J genes are TRBV4-3 and TRBJ1-5; D not certain. This CDR3 is built from 13 residues. Germline V gene sequence: CDR1 LGHNA, CDR2 YSLEER. The germline V and J ends were trimmed by 0 bases and 11 bases, with 11 bases remaining between them. The CDR3 DNA is TGCGCCAGCAGCCAAGATCGCCAGCAGGCCCAGCATTTT. Its protein product is CASSQDRQQAQHF.

This chain's CDR3 is CASSPQTQGTYGYTF. The CDR3 DNA sequence: TGTGCCAGCTCACCACAAACTCAGGGGACCTATGGCTACACCTTC. The chain employs TRBV18 and TRBJ1-2; a weak D match, TRBD1 (6 bases). From germline, CDR1 is KGHSH and CDR2 LQKENI. Trimming left V 1 base short and J 4 bases short, with 13 bases between. The CDR3 contains 15 residues.

J is TRBJ1-1 and V is TRBV7-2; tentatively, D is TRBD1 (6 bases). The CDR3 extends over 14 amino acids. Germline V lookup: CDR1 SGHTA, CDR2 FQGNSA. V was cut by 3 bases and J by 5 bases, with 13 bases left in between. The CDR3 sequence is CASSFRGQGTEAFF. CDR3 bases: TGTGCCAGCAGCTTTCGGGGACAAGGGACTGAAGCTTTCTTT.

CDR3 loop: CASSQTHGNTEAFF. The CDR3 DNA is TGTGCCAGCTCACAAACGCACGGGAACACTGAAGCTTTCTTT. The chain has TRBV18 and TRBJ1-1; D not resolved. CDR3 length: 14 residues. Per germline, CDR1 KGHSH and CDR2 LQKENI. V dropped 4 bases and J dropped 1 base, with 10 bases sitting between them.

The CDR3 nucleotides are TGTGCCAGCAGCTTACGTCTGACTTTCAAAGAGACCCAGTACTTC. Encoded protein: CASSLRLTFKETQYF. This chain connects TRBV7-8 to TRBJ2-5; D gene ambiguous. V was cut by 2 bases and J by 3 bases, with 13 bases left in between. CDR1 SGHVS and CDR2 FQNEAQ come from the germline V gene. CDR3 length equals 15 residues.

The rearrangement uses TRBV7-9 and TRBJ1-2, with D unresolved. Per the germline V gene, CDR1 is SEHNR and CDR2 is FQNEAQ (reference sequence). The V end lost 2 bases, the J end lost 0 bases, and 4 bases lay between the germline ends. The CDR3 has 13 amino acids. The CDR3 DNA sequence: TGTGCCAGCAGCTTACAATCTAACTATGGCTACACCTTC. It is translated as CASSLQSNYGYTF.

This chain links TRBV5-8 with TRBJ1-3; possible D gene TRBD1, 6 bases. CDR1 is SGHTS and CDR2 is YDEGEE in the germline V gene. The CDR3 covers 14 residues. V was pared by 4 bases and J by 0 bases, with 8 bases between. CDR3 protein: CASSEGVSGNTIYF. CDR3 nucleotides: TGTGCCAGCAGCGAGGGGGTCTCTGGAAACACCATATATTTT.

This clone turned up a few times. V gene TRBV4-3 combines with J gene TRBJ1-5; 7 bases map to TRBD1. Germline V CDR1 and CDR2: LGHNA, YSLEER. This CDR3 has 15 amino acids. The junction had 4 bases not matched to a gene; V was cut back by 0 bases and J by 5 bases. The CDR3 region has the DNA TGCGCCAGCAGCCAAGAGACAGGGAGCCATCAGCCCCAGCATTTT. Translation: CASSQETGSHQPQHF.

The chain employs TRBV5-4 and TRBJ2-7; 9 bases agree with TRBD2. The CDR3 consists of 15 residues. J gave up 2 bases and V 4 bases, and 7 bases lay outside the gene matches. The V gene's germline CDR1 is SGHNT and CDR2 YYREEE (reference sequence). CDR3 in amino acids: CASSREASGAYEQYV. The CDR3 DNA sequence: TGTGCCAGCAGCCGGGAGGCTAGCGGGGCCTACGAGCAGTACGTC.

The chain links TRBV18 to TRBJ2-4; 10 nucleotides line up with TRBD1. With V trimmed by 4 bases and J by 2 bases, 5 bases remained unmatched. Germline CDR1 is KGHSH and CDR2 is LQKENI. CDR3 length equals 16 residues. The CDR3 sequence is CASSLRQGASKNIQYF. The CDR3 DNA follows: TGTGCCAGCTCACTGAGACAGGGGGCGTCCAAAAACATTCAGTACTTC. Together with reference TRBV18 and TRBJ2-4, the CDR3 gives the full variable domain: NAGVMQNPRHLVRRRGQEARLRCSPMKGHSHVYWYRQLPEEGLKFMVYLQKENIIDESGMPKERFSAEFPKEGPSILRIQQVVRGDSAAYFCASSLRQGASKNIQYFGAGTRLSVL.

This sequence joins TRBV4-1 and TRBJ2-1; D is possibly TRBD2 (6 bases). Germline CDR1 and CDR2: MGHRA and YSYEKL. The germline V and J ends were trimmed by 1 base and 6 bases, with 22 bases remaining between them. The CDR3 consists of 18 residues. The chain's CDR3 is CASSQAQLLPGVINEQFF. CDR3 nucleotide sequence: TGCGCCAGCAGCCAAGCCCAACTCCTGCCGGGAGTTATCAATGAGCAGTTCTTC.

The chain couples TRBV7-2 to TRBJ2-1, with D maybe TRBD2 (5 bases). The germline CDR1 and CDR2 sequences are SGHTA and FQGNSA. V gave up 1 base and J gave up 14 bases, with 15 bases separating them. The CDR3 has 13 amino acids. DNA of the CDR3: TGTGCCAGCAGCTTAGAGGGATCCGGGATAGAGTTCTTC. Translated, it gives CASSLEGSGIEFF.

This clone was counted a single time. This sequence joins TRBV5-1 and TRBJ1-6; 9 bases map to TRBD1. The CDR3 covers 15 residues. J was trimmed by 9 bases and V by 4 bases; bases with no gene match: 8. The germline CDR1 and CDR2 sequences are SGHRS and YFSETQ. CDR3 coding DNA: TGCGCCAGCAGCGGAAGGGACAGGGACACTTCACCCCTCCACTTT. Protein sequence: CASSGRDRDTSPLHF.

The V call is TRBV29-1, the J call TRBJ2-3; TRBD2 aligns across 7 bases. This CDR3 is built from 12 residues. V dropped 4 bases and J dropped 5; count of bases not matched to a gene: 3. Germline V gene sequence: CDR1 SQVTM, CDR2 ANQGSEA. In DNA, the CDR3 is TGCAGCGTTGCCCAGCGGGGAGATACGCAGTATTTT. This sequence encodes CSVAQRGDTQYF.

The table lists this clone with a few counts. This chain uses TRBV11-2 with TRBJ2-5; weak D call: TRBD2 (5 bases). CDR3 length equals 15 residues. The germline CDR1 and CDR2 sequences are SGHAT and FQNNGV. V lost 5 bases to trimming and J lost 5 bases, with 18 bases between them. CDR3 DNA: TGTGCCAGCAGCCTTCCCCAACGGGGATGGGAGACCCAGTACTTC. Its translation: CASSLPQRGWETQYF.